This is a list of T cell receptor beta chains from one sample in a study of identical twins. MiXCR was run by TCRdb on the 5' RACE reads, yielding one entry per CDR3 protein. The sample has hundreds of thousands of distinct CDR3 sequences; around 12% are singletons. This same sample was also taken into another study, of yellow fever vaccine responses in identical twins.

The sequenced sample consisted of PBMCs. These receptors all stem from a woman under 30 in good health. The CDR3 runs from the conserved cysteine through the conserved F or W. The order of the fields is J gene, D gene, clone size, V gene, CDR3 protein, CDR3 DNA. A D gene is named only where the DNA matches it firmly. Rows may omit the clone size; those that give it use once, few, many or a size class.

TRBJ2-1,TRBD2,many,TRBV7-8,CASSFGSGKSYNEQFF,TGTGCCAGCAGCTTTGGTAGCGGGAAGTCCTACAATGAGCAGTTCTTC
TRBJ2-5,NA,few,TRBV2,CASSSGTLLKETQYF,TGTGCCAGCAGTTCCGGGACACTACTCAAAGAGACCCAGTACTTC
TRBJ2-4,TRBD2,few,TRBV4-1,CASSPGLAGGRGKNIQYF,TGCGCCAGCAGCCCCGGACTAGCGGGGGGGCGGGGCAAAAACATTCAGTACTTC
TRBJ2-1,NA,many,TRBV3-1,CASSPLPSTYNEQFF,TGTGCCAGCAGCCCTCTACCCAGTACTTACAATGAGCAGTTCTTC
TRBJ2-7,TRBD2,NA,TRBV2,CASGPGLAFYEQYF,TGTGCCAGCGGGCCTGGACTAGCGTTCTACGAGCAGTACTTC
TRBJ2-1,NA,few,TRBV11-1,CASSSQGWGNEQFF,TGTGCCAGCAGCTCCCAGGGGTGGGGGAATGAGCAGTTCTTC
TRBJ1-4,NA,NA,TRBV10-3,CAIRSGATNEKLFF,TGTGCCATCAGATCGGGTGCAACTAATGAAAAACTGTTTTTT
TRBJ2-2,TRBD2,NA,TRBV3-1,CASTLTRRGSTNTGELFF,TGTGCCAGCACCCTAACGAGGCGCGGGAGCACGAACACCGGGGAGCTGTTTTTT
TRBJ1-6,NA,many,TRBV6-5,CASSFEQGRGSPLHF,TGTGCCAGCAGTTTCGAACAGGGCCGGGGTTCACCCCTCCACTTT
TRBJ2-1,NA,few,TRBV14,CASSNANEQFF,TGTGCCAGCAGCAATGCGAATGAGCAGTTCTTC
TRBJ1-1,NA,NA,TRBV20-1,CSARWPLGTEAFF,TGCAGTGCTAGATGGCCGCTTGGCACTGAAGCTTTCTTT
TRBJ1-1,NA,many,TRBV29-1,CSVEWSAGGNTEAFF,TGCAGCGTTGAATGGTCCGCAGGTGGGAACACTGAAGCTTTCTTT
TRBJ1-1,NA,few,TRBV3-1,CASSQPRAMGTEAFF,TGTGCCAGCAGCCAACCCAGGGCGATGGGAACTGAAGCTTTCTTT
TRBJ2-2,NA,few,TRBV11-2,CASSSSRADNTGELFF,TGTGCCAGCAGCAGTAGTCGGGCAGACAACACCGGGGAGCTGTTTTTT
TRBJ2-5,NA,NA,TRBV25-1,CASSPNWGETQYF,TGTGCCAGCAGTCCGAATTGGGGAGAGACCCAGTACTTC
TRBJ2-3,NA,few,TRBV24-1,CATSDLRTSDTQYF,TGTGCCACCAGTGATTTGCGAACGTCAGATACGCAGTATTTT